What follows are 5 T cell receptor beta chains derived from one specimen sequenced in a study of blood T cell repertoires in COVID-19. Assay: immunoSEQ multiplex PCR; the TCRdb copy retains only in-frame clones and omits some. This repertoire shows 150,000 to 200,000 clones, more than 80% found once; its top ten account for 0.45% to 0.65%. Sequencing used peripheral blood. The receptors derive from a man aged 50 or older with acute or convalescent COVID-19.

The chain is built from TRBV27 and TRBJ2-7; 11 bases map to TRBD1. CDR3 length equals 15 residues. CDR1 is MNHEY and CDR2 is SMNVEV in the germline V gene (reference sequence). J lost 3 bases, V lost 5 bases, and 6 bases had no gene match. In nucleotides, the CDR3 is TGTGCCAGCAGTCCCCGGGACAGGGGGGGCTACGAGCAGTACTTC. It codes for CASSPRDRGGYEQYF.

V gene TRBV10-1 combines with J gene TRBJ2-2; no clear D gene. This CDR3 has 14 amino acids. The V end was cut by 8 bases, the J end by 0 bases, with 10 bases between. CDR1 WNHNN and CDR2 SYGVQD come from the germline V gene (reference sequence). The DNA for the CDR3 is TGCGCCAGCTCACAGATTGCGAACACCGGGGAGCTGTTTTTT. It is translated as CASSQIANTGELFF.

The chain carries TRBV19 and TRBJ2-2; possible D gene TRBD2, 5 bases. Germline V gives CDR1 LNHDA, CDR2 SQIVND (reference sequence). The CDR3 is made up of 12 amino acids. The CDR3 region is CSTKAVNGELFF. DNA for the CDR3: TGTTCAACAAAAGCGGTAAACGGGGAGCTGTTTTTT.

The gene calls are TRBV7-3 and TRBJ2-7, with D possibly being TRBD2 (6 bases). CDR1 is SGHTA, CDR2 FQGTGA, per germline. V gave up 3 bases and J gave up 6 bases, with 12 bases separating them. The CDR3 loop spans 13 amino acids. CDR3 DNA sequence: TGTGCCAGCAGCTTTCAGCGGGCTTCCGAGCAGTACTTC. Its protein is CASSFQRASEQYF. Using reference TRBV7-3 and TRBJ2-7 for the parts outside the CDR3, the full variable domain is GAGVSQTPSNKVTEKGKYVELRCDPISGHTALYWYRQSLGQGPEFLIYFQGTGAADDSGLPNDRFFAVRPEGSVSTLKIQRTERGDSAVYLCASSFQRASEQYFGPGTRLTVT.

CDR3 in DNA: TGTGCCACCAGTTTTAGCGGGAGTAATAATGAGCAGTTCTTC. Translation: CATSFSGSNNEQFF. The V and J genes are TRBV24-1 and TRBJ2-1; TRBD2 matches 9 bases. Trimming took 6 bases from V and 7 from J; bases not matched to a gene: 6. The CDR3 runs 14 residues. The germline gives CDR1 KGHDR, CDR2 SFDVKD.